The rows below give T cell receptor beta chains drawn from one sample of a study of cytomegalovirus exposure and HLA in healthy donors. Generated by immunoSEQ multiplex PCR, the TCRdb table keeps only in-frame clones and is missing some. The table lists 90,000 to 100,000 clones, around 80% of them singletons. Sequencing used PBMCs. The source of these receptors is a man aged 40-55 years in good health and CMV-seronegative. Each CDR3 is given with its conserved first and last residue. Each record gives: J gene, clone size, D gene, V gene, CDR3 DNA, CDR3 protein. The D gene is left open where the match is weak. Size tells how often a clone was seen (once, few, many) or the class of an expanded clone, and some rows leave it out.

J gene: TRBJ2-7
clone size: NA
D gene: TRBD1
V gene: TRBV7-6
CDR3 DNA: TGTGCCAGCAGCTTAGGGACAGGGGGAGCAGGTCACGAGCAGTACTTC
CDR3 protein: CASSLGTGGAGHEQYF

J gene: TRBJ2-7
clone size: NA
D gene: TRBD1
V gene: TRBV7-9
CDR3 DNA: TGTGCCAGCAGCGCGTGGACAGGCTCGACCTACGAGCAGTACTTC
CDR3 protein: CASSAWTGSTYEQYF

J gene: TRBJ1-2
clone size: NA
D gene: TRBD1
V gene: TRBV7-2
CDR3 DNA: TGTGCCAGCAGCTTAGGGGACAGTGTGCGGGGCTACACCTTC
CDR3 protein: CASSLGDSVRGYTF

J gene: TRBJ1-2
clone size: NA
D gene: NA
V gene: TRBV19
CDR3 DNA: TGTGCCAGTAGTACCAGGACAGCTAACTATGGCTACACCTTC
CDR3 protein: CASSTRTANYGYTF

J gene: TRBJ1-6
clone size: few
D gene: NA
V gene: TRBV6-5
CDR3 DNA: TGTGCCAGCAGTTACTCGAGTGGTTCTAATTCACCCCTCCACTTT
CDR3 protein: CASSYSSGSNSPLHF

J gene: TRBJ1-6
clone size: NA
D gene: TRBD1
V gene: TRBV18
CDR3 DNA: TGTGCCAGCTCAGGACAGGGGATGAATTCACCCCTCCACTTT
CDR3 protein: CASSGQGMNSPLHF

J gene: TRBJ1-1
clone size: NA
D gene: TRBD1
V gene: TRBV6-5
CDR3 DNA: TGTGCCAGCAGTTACCAGGGGGACGGCACTGAAGCTTTCTTT
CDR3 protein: CASSYQGDGTEAFF

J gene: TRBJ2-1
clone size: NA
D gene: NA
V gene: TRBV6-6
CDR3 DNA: TGTGCCAGCAGTTTACCTGGACAGAACAATGAGCAGTTCTTC
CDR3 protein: CASSLPGQNNEQFF

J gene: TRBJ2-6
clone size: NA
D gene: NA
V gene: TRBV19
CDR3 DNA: TGTGCCAGTAGTTTATCGAGGCCTGGGGCCAACGTCCTGACTTTC
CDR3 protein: CASSLSRPGANVLTF

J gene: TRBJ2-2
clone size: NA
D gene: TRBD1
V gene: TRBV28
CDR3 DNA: TGTGCCAGCAGCCGAGACAGGGTTTTAACCGGGGAGCTGTTTTTT
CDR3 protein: CASSRDRVLTGELFF

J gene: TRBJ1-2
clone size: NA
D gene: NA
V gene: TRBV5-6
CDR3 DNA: TGTGCCAGCAGCCCGGCTCGGGAGGGCCTATGGGGCTACACCTTC
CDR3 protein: CASSPAREGLWGYTF

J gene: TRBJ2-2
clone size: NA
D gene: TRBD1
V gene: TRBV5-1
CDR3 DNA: TGCGCCAGCAGCCAGAGACAGGGGCTCAACACCGGGGAGCTGTTTTTT
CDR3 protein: CASSQRQGLNTGELFF

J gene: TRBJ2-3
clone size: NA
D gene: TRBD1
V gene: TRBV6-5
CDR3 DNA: TGTGCCAGCAGGCTGACAGGGTCTGGAACAGATACGCAGTATTTT
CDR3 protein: CASRLTGSGTDTQYF

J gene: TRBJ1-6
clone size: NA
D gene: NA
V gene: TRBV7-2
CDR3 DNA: TGTGCCAGCAGCCCGGGGTGGATCAATTCACCCCTCCACTTT
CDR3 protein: CASSPGWINSPLHF

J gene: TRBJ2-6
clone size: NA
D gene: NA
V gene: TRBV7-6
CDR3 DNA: TGTGCCAGCAGCTTGGGCACGAGCTCTGGGGCCAACGTCCTGACTTTC
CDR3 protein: CASSLGTSSGANVLTF

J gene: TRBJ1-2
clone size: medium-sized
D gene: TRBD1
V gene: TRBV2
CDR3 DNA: TGTGCCAGGGGGGACAGGGGAAATGGCTACACCTTC
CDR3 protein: CARGDRGNGYTF

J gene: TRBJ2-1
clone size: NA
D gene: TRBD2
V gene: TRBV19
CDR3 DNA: TGTGCCAGTAGCGGGGGGACCTCCTACAATGAGCAGTTCTTC
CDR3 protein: CASSGGTSYNEQFF

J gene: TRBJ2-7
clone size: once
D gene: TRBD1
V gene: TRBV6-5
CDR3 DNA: TGTGCCAGCAGTTCAACCGGGACAGGGTTCTACGAGCAGTACTTC
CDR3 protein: CASSSTGTGFYEQYF

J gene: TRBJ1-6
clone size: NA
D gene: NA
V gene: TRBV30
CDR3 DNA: TGTGCCTGGAGTGCCCGCGGGAATTCACCCCTCCACTTT
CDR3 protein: CAWSARGNSPLHF

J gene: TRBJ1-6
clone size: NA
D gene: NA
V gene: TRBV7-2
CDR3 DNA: TGTGCCAGCAGCCCGACAGTTCAAAATTCACCCCTCCACTTT
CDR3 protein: CASSPTVQNSPLHF

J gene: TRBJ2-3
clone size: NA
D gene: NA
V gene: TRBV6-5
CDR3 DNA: TGTGCCAGCAGTTACTCGATTTTAACTACAGATACGCAGTATTTT
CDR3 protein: CASSYSILTTDTQYF

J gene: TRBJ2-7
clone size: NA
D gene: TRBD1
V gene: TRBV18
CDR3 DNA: TGTGCCAGCTCCCCCCGGGACAGGGGGTCGGGGGAGCAGTACTTC
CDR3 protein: CASSPRDRGSGEQYF

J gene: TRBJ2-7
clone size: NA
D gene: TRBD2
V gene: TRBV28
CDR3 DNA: TGTGCCAGCAGTTTCTCGCGGGGGGGATCCTACGAGCAGTACTTC
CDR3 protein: CASSFSRGGSYEQYF

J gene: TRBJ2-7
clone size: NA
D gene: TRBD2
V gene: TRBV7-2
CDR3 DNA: TGTGCCAGCAGCTTAGGGACTAGCGGGGTAGGTGAGCAGTACTTC
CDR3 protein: CASSLGTSGVGEQYF

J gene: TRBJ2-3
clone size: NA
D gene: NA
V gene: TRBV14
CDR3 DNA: TGTGCCAGCAGCCAAGATATAGGGGGTTTGACAGATACGCAGTATTTT
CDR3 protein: CASSQDIGGLTDTQYF

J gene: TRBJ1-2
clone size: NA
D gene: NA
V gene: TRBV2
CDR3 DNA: TGTGCCAGCAGCGTTGTGCCGGACTATGGCTACACCTTC
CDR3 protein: CASSVVPDYGYTF

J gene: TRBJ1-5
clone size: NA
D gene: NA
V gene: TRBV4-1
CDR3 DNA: TGCGCCAGCAGCCAAGATACAGGGTCAAATCAGCCCCAGCATTTT
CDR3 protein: CASSQDTGSNQPQHF

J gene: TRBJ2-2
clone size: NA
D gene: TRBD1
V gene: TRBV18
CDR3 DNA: TGTGCCAGCTCACCACCGGGACAGGCCTTAGGGGAGCTGTTTTTT
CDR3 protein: CASSPPGQALGELFF

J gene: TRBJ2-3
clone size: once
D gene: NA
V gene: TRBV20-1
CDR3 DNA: TGCAGTGCTCCGACAGAGGATACGCAGTATTTT
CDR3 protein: CSAPTEDTQYF

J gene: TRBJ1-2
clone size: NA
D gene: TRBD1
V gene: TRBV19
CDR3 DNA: TGTGCCAGTAGTCCGACCGGGACAGCCAATAATGGCTACACCTTC
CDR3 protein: CASSPTGTANNGYTF

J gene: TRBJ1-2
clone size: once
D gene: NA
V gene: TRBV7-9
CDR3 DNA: TGTGCCAGCAGCTTGGAGGGGCTTGGCTACACCTTC
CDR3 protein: CASSLEGLGYTF

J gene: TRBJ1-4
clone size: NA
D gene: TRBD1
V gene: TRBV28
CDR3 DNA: TGTGCCAGCAGTTTTCCCGGGACAGTCGATGAAAAACTGTTTTTT
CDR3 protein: CASSFPGTVDEKLFF

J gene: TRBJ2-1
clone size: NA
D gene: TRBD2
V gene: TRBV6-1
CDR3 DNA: TGTGCCAGCAGTCAACTAGCGGAGGCCTACAATGAGCAGTTCTTC
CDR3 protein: CASSQLAEAYNEQFF

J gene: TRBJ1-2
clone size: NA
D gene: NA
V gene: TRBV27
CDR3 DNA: TGTGCCAGCAGTTTCGGGGGCTATGGCTACACCTTC
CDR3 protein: CASSFGGYGYTF

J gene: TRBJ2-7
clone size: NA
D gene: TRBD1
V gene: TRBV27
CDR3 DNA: TGTGCCAGCAGTCGACAGGGGGCTGAGCAGTACTTC
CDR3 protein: CASSRQGAEQYF

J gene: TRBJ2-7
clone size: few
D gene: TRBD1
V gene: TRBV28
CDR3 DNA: TGTGCCAGCAGTTGGACAGGGATCGGGATCTACGAGCAGTACTTC
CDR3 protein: CASSWTGIGIYEQYF

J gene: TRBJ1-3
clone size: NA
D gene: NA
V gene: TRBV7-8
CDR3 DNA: TGTGCCAGCAGCTTAGCTAGGCGGATATCTGGAAACACCATATATTTT
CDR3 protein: CASSLARRISGNTIYF